Presented here are 10 T cell receptor beta chains from one specimen sequenced in a study of blood T cell repertoires in COVID-19. Generated by immunoSEQ multiplex PCR, the TCRdb table keeps only in-frame clones and is missing some. In the table there are 250,000 to 300,000 clones, about 88% of which are singletons. The source material was peripheral blood. The receptor source for this set is a man younger than 35 with active or convalescent COVID-19.

This clone occurred once. This rearrangement joins TRBV6-1 to TRBJ1-2; D call uncertain. The V gene lost 1 base and the J gene lost 2 bases, with 5 bases spanning the gap. This CDR3 has 13 amino acids. In germline, CDR1 is MNHNS, CDR2 SASEGT. The DNA of the CDR3 is TGTGCCAGCAGTGAAGACCTAAACTATGGCTACACCTTC. It specifies CASSEDLNYGYTF.

The J gene is TRBJ2-7, the V gene TRBV29-1, with D maybe TRBD2 (6 bases). V dropped 7 bases and J dropped 0 bases, with 13 bases sitting between them. The V gene's germline CDR1 is SQVTM and CDR2 ANQGSEA. This CDR3 is 13 amino acids long. The CDR3 sequence is CSGRAAYSYEQYF. Here the CDR3 DNA reads TGCAGCGGGAGGGCGGCTTACTCCTACGAGCAGTACTTC.

The chain carries TRBV10-1 and TRBJ2-2; 11 bases agree with TRBD1. J lost 6 bases, V lost 3 bases, and 3 bases had no gene match. The CDR3 runs 15 residues. CDR1 and CDR2 (germline): WNHNN, SYGVQD (reference sequence). In nucleotides, the CDR3 is TGCGCCAGCAGTGATCCGGGACAGGGGGCCGGGGAGCTGTTTTTT. Encoded protein: CASSDPGQGAGELFF.

The chain uses TRBV3-1 (or the pseudogene TRBV3-2) and TRBJ1-4; 9 bases match TRBD1. Germline V gene lookup returns CDR1 LGHDT and CDR2 YNNKEL (reference sequence). The CDR3 runs 17 residues. V was pared by 1 base and J by 5 bases, with 8 bases of the junction left unmatched. The CDR3 spells CASSQVVTGGANEKLFF. DNA for the CDR3: TGTGCCAGCAGCCAAGTGGTTACAGGGGGCGCGAATGAAAAACTGTTTTTT.

The chain employs TRBV5-1 and TRBJ1-2; D may be TRBD1 (6 bases). Germline CDR1 SGHRS, CDR2 YFSETQ. V was shortened by 4 bases and J by 3 bases, with 16 bases between the two germline ends. The CDR3 consists of 15 residues. The CDR3 nucleotides read TGCGCCAGCAGCCAAGGACAGACGTCTTACTATGGCTACACCTTC. It translates to CASSQGQTSYYGYTF.

The chain combines TRBV29-1 with TRBJ2-1; D gene unclear. Trimming took off 2 bases at V and 0 bases at J, with 5 bases between the two ends. The CDR3 extends over 13 amino acids. Per the germline V gene, CDR1 is SQVTM and CDR2 is ANQGSEA. The DNA for the CDR3 is TGCAGCGTTGAACCTAGCTCCTACAATGAGCAGTTCTTC. Translated: CSVEPSSYNEQFF.

The chain is built from TRBV19 and TRBJ2-5; TRBD2 agrees at 13 bases. The germline CDR1 and CDR2 sequences are LNHDA and SQIVND (reference sequence). The CDR3 covers 14 residues. Unmatched junction bases numbered 7, after V lost 10 bases and J lost 5 bases. Here the CDR3 reads CATTTSGGPETQYF. In DNA, the CDR3 is TGTGCCACCACGACTAGCGGGGGGCCGGAGACCCAGTACTTC. The full variable domain, with the rest looked up from reference TRBV19 and TRBJ2-5, is DGGITQSPKYLFRKEGQNVTLSCEQNLNHDAMYWYRQDPGQGLRLIYYSQIVNDFQKGDIAEGYSVSREKKESFPLTVTSAQKNPTAFYLCATTTSGGPETQYFGPGTRLLVL.

V gene TRBV29-1 combines with J gene TRBJ1-1; 8 nucleotides match TRBD1. The trim removed 6 bases at V and 11 bases at J, leaving 14 bases unmatched. Per germline, CDR1 SQVTM and CDR2 ANQGSEA. The length of the CDR3 is 13 residues. Here the CDR3 reads CSVKGQVDQSAFF. CDR3 in DNA: TGCAGCGTAAAGGGACAGGTGGATCAGTCGGCTTTCTTT.

The chain has TRBV9 and TRBJ2-1, with 9 positions matching TRBD2. V shed 2 bases, J shed 1 base, and the junction held 7 bases outside the gene matches. The CDR3 is 17 residues long. The V gene's germline CDR1 is SGDLS and CDR2 YYNGEE. The CDR3 bases are TGTGCCAGCAGCGTTAGCGGGGGAAGTTCGTCCTACAATGAGCAGTTCTTC. Protein: CASSVSGGSSSYNEQFF.

The chain combines TRBV18 with TRBJ2-7, with D possibly matching TRBD1 (6 bases). This CDR3 is built from 13 residues. Germline loops: CDR1 KGHSH, CDR2 LQKENI. V shed 6 bases and J shed 6 bases, with 15 bases lying between them. CDR3 in amino acids: CASSHIGTSEQYF. The CDR3, as DNA: TGTGCCAGCTCGCACATAGGGACATCCGAGCAGTACTTC.